The following is a TCR beta chain sequence with its context. Its antigen has not been determined. Base-call qualities are not available, and no considerably larger clone is one nucleotide away. The record originates from a study of cytomegalovirus exposure and HLA in healthy donors (dated by TCRdb to the late 2010s). Some background on the complete study: In an earlier analysis of roughly 590 of the donors, under 300 Gb of sequence data and 100 million or so unique TCR beta sequences from 180 million or so T cells were reported. A later genetic analysis used genome-wide SNP genotypes for 398 of the 666 donors, treating that subset as a discovery cohort. The study profiled the T cell repertoires of about 720 subjects by immunosequencing and related them to cytomegalovirus serostatus. In the later analysis, no new phenotypic data were used to find candidate immune exposures; instead, reliance was placed on TCR beta sequences and their occurrence across donors. A later analysis re-analyzed previously published TCR beta repertoires from about 600 donors and added high-resolution HLA genotyping to study TCR occurrence patterns. A few DR-DQ haplotypes were treated as single units for association and clustering because of strong linkage in the cohort. An early release covering just under 650 HLA-typed donors comprised about 320 gigabases of sequencing data and 65 million to 100 million unique TCR sequences. A separate validation cohort of roughly 130 different subjects was used in addition to the 666-subject first cohort. On average, roughly 240,000 unique TCR beta nucleotide sequences were sequenced per donor among 398 genotyped donors of the cohort, with about 19% of those sequences being non-productive. The genetic ancestry cluster associated with self-reported Caucasian donors included 81% of the 398 genotyped donors. All discovery cohort repertoires had been generated using a single sequencing platform. In an earlier analysis of about 590 of the donors, high-throughput TCR beta sequencing was used to judge whether each TCR beta V gene segment behaved as functional or pseudogenic. Typing coverage varied by locus: about 629-630 donors for A, B, C, DRB1 and DQB1; roughly 510 for DQA1; more than 600 for DPA1; approximately 450 for DPB1. To predict cytomegalovirus infection status, the study combined high-throughput TCR immunosequencing, statistical association of individual TCRs with disease status, and machine learning. Donor age, sex, ethnicity and CMV serostatus were compiled alongside the repertoire data. HLA typing included class I and class II loci at four-digit resolution. The study was designed to test whether signatures of past pathogen exposure could be identified by cataloging public T cell receptors. Overall results and qualifications from the work: In a later genetic analysis, a missense DCLRE1C variant was associated with V-gene and J-gene trimming of TCR beta chains, and the association was replicated in an independent cohort. When HLA alleles, especially DR and DQ, strongly co-occurred, attributing TCR associations to individual alleles was difficult. In vitro tests confirmed that a few of the cytomegalovirus-associated TCR beta chains recognize cytomegalovirus antigens. A later analysis found that most CMV-associated TCR beta chains appeared HLA-restricted, with HLA associations seemingly driven largely by CMV exposure. The authors suggested that the approach could potentially be extended to other disease states and immunological phenotypes. Correlated functional status among segregating V segments might reflect linkage disequilibrium, but an unknown experimental factor could not be ruled out. In an earlier analysis of 500 to 650 of the donors, most TCR beta V segments appeared in productive rearrangements about 90% or about 30% of the time, broadly matching IMGT annotations. Roughly uniform sequencing depth across donors was assumed in presence/absence analyses, although this assumption may not hold. The sequencing pipeline was judged likely to have produced a cluster of highly shared sequence variants as a technical artifact. The cohort was sequenced for TCR beta chains only, and without alpha or paired-chain data the features that could be detected were limited. Because HLA typing was missing for some donors at each locus, association tests included only the typed subset. The earlier analysis of almost 600 of the donors excluded fewer than 20 rarely observed V segments, including chromosome 9 orphons, because counts were too low. In a later analysis, HLA-associated TCR beta chains were found to be more clonally expanded and to have lower generation probabilities than equally common non-associated chains. In the study, approximately 150 TCR beta chains were listed as associated with cytomegalovirus. CMV serostatus was the only immune exposure information available for the cohort. A later analysis associated about 17,000 TCR beta sequences with specific HLA alleles at a false discovery rate of 0.05. The classifier was reported to diagnose cytomegalovirus status with high specificity and sensitivity in both the original cohort and the validation cohort. A later analysis found that TCR association rates varied across HLA loci, with DRB1 alleles showing the most associated TCRs and HLA-C alleles the fewest. According to a later genetic analysis, donors in an Asian-associated ancestry cluster had fewer N-insertions in productive TCRs than the roughly 670-donor mean. In a later analysis, several top co-occurrence clusters were reported to appear linked to parvovirus B19, influenza, CMV and Epstein-Barr virus. A further reported finding was that TCR beta sequences accurately predicted the HLA-A and HLA-B alleles for most subjects in the first cohort. Most TCR sequences were observed very rarely across donors, whereas some public TCRs were present in many individuals.

The cohort consisted of more than 650 healthy bone marrow donors. All cohort members were sampled while nominally healthy, although unrecorded immune exposures were likely present. The donor was CMV seronegative and was included in the group of a few hundred seronegative cohort members. A peripheral blood sample was collected from each donor, and TCR beta sequencing was performed on peripheral blood mononuclear cells. The Qiagen DNeasy Blood Extraction Kit was used to extract genomic DNA from the blood cell samples. Receptors were amplified or captured by the immunoSEQ multiplex PCR assay. A mixture of 60 forward primers for TCR Vbeta segments and 13 reverse primers for TCR Jbeta segments was used in the multiplex PCR. Amplification of the CDR3 region of rearranged TCR beta genes was performed with a multiplex PCR assay on genomic DNA. On the Illumina HiSeq System, the amplified TCR beta libraries were sequenced as 87-base-pair reads. Per the source publication's procedure: Across the 700 or so repertoires, a later analysis counted tens of millions of unique TCR beta chains, around 10 million of which were shared by at least two donors. Raw reads were error-corrected and collapsed into unique sequences by a nearest-neighbor algorithm in which closely related sequences were merged to remove PCR and sequencing errors. To assign V, D and J gene segments, CDR3 sequences were aligned to IMGT reference sequences. For a sequence to be retained, a match of at least six nucleotides was required to both a V gene segment and a J gene segment. Rearrangements were called productive when the CDR3 lacked stop codons and stayed in frame with V and J; all others were non-productive. CDR3 was defined by IMGT convention, running from the second conserved V-encoded cysteine to the conserved J-encoded phenylalanine. Sequences without an unambiguous match to a single V gene segment were excluded from the earlier analysis of approximately 560 of the donors. An earlier analysis of almost 600 of the donors classified V segments as functional when productive rearrangements were above 56.7% and as segregating when the standard deviation between donors was above 5%. A statistical classification framework was developed to diagnose cytomegalovirus status using the catalog of TCR beta chain sequences. V and J gene assignment, in a later analysis, came from comparing TCR nucleotide sequences with IMGT/GENE-DB human TR gene sequences. In a later analysis, CDR3 sequences and most-parsimonious VDJ recombination scenarios were assigned using the TCRdist pipeline. In a later analysis, each TCR beta chain was defined by its CDR3 amino acid sequence together with its V-gene family, and reads lacking a unique V-gene family were excluded. In a later analysis, 450 to 600 highly shared, low-generation-probability nucleotide sequences were removed to address suspected cross-contamination and a sequencing artifact. In a later analysis, a clonal expansion index was calculated for each public chain from normalized within-repertoire ranks of inferred template counts. In a later analysis, generation probabilities were computed using a VDJ recombination model fitted to out-of-frame rearrangements, and the results were checked against IGoR. Hypergeometric tests were used in a later analysis to score TCR-TCR, TCR-HLA and TCR-CMV co-occurrence, with a repertoire-size bias correction applied to the TCR pairs. A later analysis estimated false discovery rates by permuting HLA or CMV assignments 20 times. A later analysis grouped co-occurring TCRs with DBSCAN, adding TCRdist sequence similarity when clustering within HLA-allele-positive subsets. Co-occurrence clustering excluded repertoires with fewer than 30,000 or more than 120,000 public chains, plus five with anomalous nucleotide sharing. As stored in TCRdb, this immuneACCESS dataset retains in-frame rearrangements with V and J assigned. A fraction of the clones does not appear; measured against another copy, unresolved V genes explain less than half of the discrepancy, and the remainder lacks a known reason. V, J and clone size are taken as reported in that table, and D and trimming were inferred from the DNA itself. The sample includes around 220,000 clones, with 60% to 80% observed a single time. The ten largest clonotypes hold roughly 1.9% of the sample.

The material sequenced was PBMCs. This TCR was sampled from a man younger than 35 in good health and CMV-seronegative.

The CDR3 region: CASSWDRVEVSPLHF. The nucleotide sequence is given as TGTGCCAGCAGCTGGGACAGGGTCGAGGTTTCACCCCTCCACTTT. The chain couples TRBV5-6 to TRBJ1-6, with TRBD1 matching 9 junction bases. Including cysteine and phenylalanine, the CDR3 has 15 amino acids. Left in the record is the CDR3 DNA by itself, 45 bases read in frame from the first base. The V end gives up 3 bases and the J end 9 bases, leaving 7 bases in the junction not matched to a gene. Via the germline V gene, CDR1 is SGHDT and CDR2 YYEEEE. This CDR3, with the reference TRBV5-6 and TRBJ1-6 proteins standing in past its ends, gives the full variable domain DAGVTQSPTHLIKTRGQQVTLRCSPKSGHDTVSWYQQALGQGPQFIFQYYEEEERQRGNFPDRFSGHQFPNYSSELNVNALLLGDSALYLCASSWDRVEVSPLHFGNGTRLTVT.